The 22 T cell receptor beta chains below were found in one sample sequenced in a study of siplizumab effects on memory and regulatory T cells. The repertoire was sequenced with immunoSEQ multiplex PCR; TCRdb's copy has only in-frame clones and lacks some. The sample carries about 120,000 clones, just under 95% recorded once. The specimen sequenced was non-Treg CD4+ T cells sorted from blood. The receptors were gathered from a human donor in good health.

This sequence joins TRBV10-3 and TRBJ2-5; D possibly matches TRBD1 or TRBD2 (6 bases each). CDR3 length equals 14 residues. The V gene's germline CDR1 is ENHRY and CDR2 SYGVKD. Between the trimmed V and J ends, which lost 4 bases and 5 bases, there was a span of 14 bases. CDR3 coding DNA: TGTGCCATCAGTGGAGTTAAGGGGGGCGAGACCCAGTACTTC. Encoded protein: CAISGVKGGETQYF.

The chain is built from TRBV7-9 and TRBJ1-2, with D possibly matching TRBD1 (6 bases). CDR3 size: 14 residues. Germline V gene sequence: CDR1 SEHNR, CDR2 FQNEAQ (reference sequence). Trimming took 5 bases from V and 0 from J, leaving 10 bases between them. The CDR3 protein is CASSPGQSNYGYTF. The DNA for the CDR3 is TGTGCCAGCAGCCCCGGACAGTCTAACTATGGCTACACCTTC.

V usage is TRBV7-9 and J usage is TRBJ2-5; a weak D match, TRBD2 (5 bases). Trimming took off 4 bases at V and 4 bases at J, with 13 bases between the two ends. Germline-derived CDR1 and CDR2 are SEHNR and FQNEAQ (reference sequence). The CDR3 loop spans 14 amino acids. The CDR3 spells CASSSYGRGETQYF. CDR3 sequence (DNA): TGTGCCAGCAGCTCGTACGGACGGGGAGAGACCCAGTACTTC.

The gene calls are TRBV5-1 and TRBJ2-7; a weak D match, TRBD1 (6 bases). The CDR3 loop spans 13 amino acids. Trimming removed 4 bases from V and 7 bases from J, with 15 bases in between. CDR1 and CDR2 (germline): SGHRS, YFSETQ. CDR3 DNA: TGCGCCAGCAGCAGGGGGACCCCAGCAGAGCAGTACTTC. The encoded protein is CASSRGTPAEQYF.

This rearrangement joins TRBV4-3 to TRBJ1-1, with no clear D. The V end lost 0 bases, the J end lost 1 base, and 9 bases lay between the germline ends. Per germline, CDR1 LGHNA and CDR2 YSLEER. The CDR3 spans 15 residues. The CDR3 DNA reads as TGCGCCAGCAGCCAAGATAGCCGGGCGAACACTGAAGCTTTCTTT. Translating gives CASSQDSRANTEAFF.

The chain employs TRBV29-1 and TRBJ2-7, with D perhaps matching TRBD1 or TRBD2 (5 bases each). From germline, CDR1 is SQVTM and CDR2 ANQGSEA. The CDR3 totals 13 residues. V lost 8 bases to trimming and J lost 3 bases, with 17 bases between them. The CDR3: CSSRELGDYEQYF. The CDR3 nucleotides read TGCAGCTCCAGGGAGCTGGGGGACTACGAGCAGTACTTC.

The gene calls are TRBV6-5 and TRBJ1-2; no clear D gene. The germline CDR1 and CDR2 sequences are MNHEY and SVGAGI. The CDR3 totals 14 residues. V lost 6 bases and J lost 4, with 15 bases in between. The CDR3 reads CASSPPGQSYGYTF. In nucleotides, the CDR3 is TGTGCCAGCAGCCCCCCCGGGCAGAGCTATGGCTACACCTTC.

This chain links TRBV5-6 with TRBJ2-1; a possible D gene is TRBD1 (5 bases). The CDR3 length is 16 residues. CDR1 and CDR2 (germline): SGHDT, YYEEEE. Trimming stripped 0 bases from V and 7 bases from J, with 17 bases between. CDR3 sequence (DNA): TGTGCCAGCAGCTTGGAGGCAGGGTGGTTTGAAAATGAGCAGTTCTTC. This gives the protein CASSLEAGWFENEQFF.

The J gene is TRBJ1-4, the V gene TRBV5-1; D unclear. The ends were cut back, 3 bases at V and 8 bases at J, with 17 bases in the middle. CDR1 and CDR2 (germline): SGHRS, YFSETQ. The CDR3 extends over 15 amino acids. The DNA for the CDR3 is TGCGCCAGCAGCTCGCAGGCCCTGTCCGGGGAAAAACTGTTTTTT. Translation: CASSSQALSGEKLFF.

This clone has a single count. V usage is TRBV29-1 and J usage is TRBJ1-5, with D unresolved. The CDR3 spans 12 residues. Germline CDR1 is SQVTM and CDR2 is ANQGSEA. V gave up 7 bases and J gave up 3 bases, with 10 bases separating them. The CDR3 DNA reads as TGCAGCGCTGCGCGTATCAATCAGCCCCAGCATTTT. It yields the protein CSAARINQPQHF.

A few counts support this clone. V and J are TRBV7-2 and TRBJ1-6; D is unresolved. Germline loops: CDR1 SGHTA, CDR2 FQGNSA. The CDR3 spans 11 residues. V gave up 5 bases and J gave up 14 bases, with 10 bases separating them. The CDR3 nucleotides read TGTGCCAGCAGCCCCGGGGTCACCCTCCACTTT. Protein product: CASSPGVTLHF.

The chain joins TRBV6-6 to TRBJ2-2; D unresolved. The CDR3 totals 13 residues. Germline CDR1 MNHNY, CDR2 SVGAGI (reference sequence). V was clipped by 7 bases and J by 6 bases, with 12 bases between them. The CDR3 DNA is TGTGCCAGCACCCCCCCCTCTCCCGGGGAGCTGTTTTTT. Amino acid sequence: CASTPPSPGELFF.

In its sample, this clone was seen a few times. The V and J genes are TRBV6-5 and TRBJ1-5; TRBD1 agrees at 7 bases. This CDR3 is 14 amino acids long. Germline CDR1 and CDR2: MNHEY and SVGAGI. The trim removed 6 bases at V and 4 bases at J, leaving 6 bases unmatched. Here the CDR3 DNA reads TGTGCCAGCAGCCTGGACAGGTTAAATCAGCCCCAGCATTTT. This sequence encodes CASSLDRLNQPQHF.

The V and J genes are TRBV7-2 and TRBJ1-1; D ambiguous. V shed 6 bases and J shed 1 base, with 9 bases lying between them. Germline lookup yields CDR1 SGHTA and CDR2 FQGNSA. There are 13 residues in the CDR3. CDR3 residues: CASSFTENTEAFF. CDR3 nucleotides: TGTGCCAGCAGTTTTACAGAGAACACTGAAGCTTTCTTT.

V is TRBV19 and J is TRBJ1-1, with TRBD1 as a possible D gene (5 bases). V lost 5 bases, J lost 0 bases, and 13 bases lay in between. Germline V gene lookup returns CDR1 LNHDA and CDR2 SQIVND (reference sequence). The CDR3 covers 15 residues. CDR3 in amino acids: CASSRWGGLNTEAFF. CDR3 DNA: TGTGCCAGTAGTCGATGGGGGGGATTGAACACTGAAGCTTTCTTT.

The chain combines TRBV18 with TRBJ1-6; tentative D call: TRBD1 (6 bases). The germline gives CDR1 KGHSH, CDR2 LQKENI. The CDR3 has 18 amino acids. V gave up 6 bases and J gave up 10 bases, with 28 bases separating them. The DNA for the CDR3 is TGTGCCAGCTCCCCAAGCTCCATAGCCGGGGGCAGTGGGTCACCCCTCCACTTT. This gives the protein CASSPSSIAGGSGSPLHF.

This clone was counted a single time. The chain couples TRBV29-1 to TRBJ1-2; 10 positions agree with TRBD1. The germline CDR1 and CDR2 sequences are SQVTM and ANQGSEA. The J segment lost 7 bases and the V segment lost 6 bases, leaving 11 bases of the junction unmatched. CDR3 size: 14 residues. In nucleotides, the CDR3 is TGCAGCGTCCTAAGACAGGGGGCGATATCTGGCTACACCTTC. As protein: CSVLRQGAISGYTF.

The genes are TRBV14 and TRBJ2-2; TRBD1 is a possible D gene (5 bases). V gave up 4 bases and J gave up 6 bases, with 9 bases separating them. Germline V gene sequence: CDR1 SGHDN, CDR2 FVKESK. This CDR3 is 13 amino acids long. DNA of the CDR3: TGTGCCAGCAGCCCAGGGTTCCCCGGGGAGCTGTTTTTT. It encodes CASSPGFPGELFF.

V is TRBV7-2 and J is TRBJ2-1; 9 bases map to TRBD2. The CDR3 has 15 amino acids. CDR1 and CDR2 from the germline V gene are SGHTA and FQGNSA. V lost 3 bases, J lost 4 bases, and 4 bases stayed unmatched. The CDR3 protein is CASSLLAGVYNEQFF. The CDR3 region has the DNA TGTGCCAGCAGCTTGTTAGCGGGGGTTTACAATGAGCAGTTCTTC.

The chain links TRBV18 to TRBJ1-4, with a tentative D call TRBD1 (5 bases). Per the germline V gene, CDR1 is KGHSH and CDR2 is LQKENI. The ends were cut back, 3 bases at V and 7 bases at J, with 27 bases in the middle. This CDR3 contains 19 residues. The CDR3 is CASSPNVIGPGGSGEKLFF. CDR3 nucleotide sequence: TGTGCCAGCTCACCGAATGTTATAGGACCGGGGGGTAGTGGTGAAAAACTGTTTTTT.

The chain has TRBV5-6 and TRBJ1-5; D uncertain. Trimming removed 1 base from V and 7 bases from J, with 6 bases in between. Germline-derived CDR1 and CDR2 are SGHDT and YYEEEE. The CDR3 contains 12 residues. The CDR3 is CASSLMGQPQHF. The CDR3 DNA reads TGTGCCAGCAGCTTGATGGGCCAGCCCCAGCATTTT.

V gene TRBV10-3 combines with J gene TRBJ2-5; D is uncertain. This CDR3 contains 14 residues. V was cut by 4 bases and J by 2 bases, with 11 bases left in between. In germline, CDR1 is ENHRY, CDR2 SYGVKD. As DNA, the CDR3 is TGTGCCATCAGTGGCACGGCGAATCAAGAGACCCAGTACTTC. It specifies CAISGTANQETQYF.